The present T cell receptor beta chain was sequenced within a study of cytomegalovirus exposure and HLA in healthy donors. Study overall: Previous work identified roughly 120 million unique TCR beta sequences from roughly 180 million T cells.

60 Vbeta and 13 Jbeta primers were used in PCR. Libraries were prepared by immunoSEQ multiplex PCR; TCRdb keeps only in-frame clonotypes and omits some of them. The data show roughly 100,000 clones, with around 75% seen just once and around 2.1% held by the top ten. This CDR3 spans 15 amino acids. The V gene lost 4 bases and the J gene lost 5 bases, with 15 bases spanning the gap. Germline V gene data show CDR1 as SGHNT and CDR2 as YYREEE (reference sequence). Input material: PBMCs. The clonotype comes from a man aged 25 to 45 in good health and CMV-seronegative. The genes are TRBV5-4 and TRBJ1-4; D is possibly TRBD1 (6 bases). The CDR3 DNA reads TGTGCCAGCAGCCCCGGACAGACCGAGAATGAAAAACTGTTTTTT. Protein sequence: CASSPGQTENEKLFF.